A single sample gave rise to the 10 T cell receptor beta chains below, sequenced in a study of CD8 T cells in Susac syndrome. Random hexamers primed reverse transcription of about 0.5 to 1 ug RNA. One entry per CDR3 protein, called by TCRdb with MiXCR from the immunoSEQ multiplex PCR reads. The repertoire holds 150,000 or so distinct CDR3 sequences, about 92% seen once, with roughly 0.08% in the top ten. Sequences were obtained from CD4+ T cells from PBMCs. The receptor set was obtained from a human donor in good health.

The DNA for the CDR3 is TGCGCCAGCCCTTTAGGGAATCGGAACGGAGGGACAAGGCCTTATAGCAATCAGCCCCAGCATTTT. It specifies CASPLGNRNGGTRPYSNQPQHF. The genes are TRBV5-1 and TRBJ1-5, with D possibly TRBD1 on 6 matching bases. Between the trimmed V and J ends, which lost 7 bases and 0 bases, there was a span of 35 bases. CDR1 and CDR2 from the germline V gene are SGHRS and YFSETQ. The CDR3 extends over 22 amino acids.

V usage is TRBV21-1 and J usage is TRBJ2-6. TRBV21-1 is labeled a pseudogene. The CDR3 runs 17 residues. CDR3 DNA: TGTGCCAGCAGCAAAGACGAAGGCCGCTCTGGGGCCAACGTCCTGACTTTC. It specifies CASSKDEGRSGANVLTF.

The chain employs TRBV6-1 and TRBJ2-5, with TRBD1 matching 7 bases. There are 13 residues in the CDR3. The junction had 7 bases not matched to a gene; V was cut back by 9 bases and J by 3 bases. Germline V lookup: CDR1 MNHNS, CDR2 SASEGT. CDR3 in DNA: TGTGCCAGTAGAGAACAGGGGAAAGAGACCCAGTACTTC. Amino acid sequence: CASREQGKETQYF.

This chain uses TRBV5-1 with TRBJ2-6; D gene uncertain. V was clipped by 0 bases and J by 1 base, with 5 bases between them. The CDR3 runs to 15 residues. From germline, CDR1 is SGHRS and CDR2 YFSETQ. CDR3 nucleotide sequence: TGCGCCAGCAGCTTGGATCATTCTGGGGCCAACGTCCTGACTTTC. It specifies CASSLDHSGANVLTF.

The rearrangement uses TRBV7-2 and TRBJ1-6; 10 bases are shared with TRBD1. CDR3 length: 16 residues. From germline, CDR1 is SGHTA and CDR2 FQGNSA. The junction had 6 bases not matched to a gene; V was cut back by 2 bases and J by 8 bases. CDR3 nucleotide sequence: TGTGCCAGCAGCTTAACTGGACAGGGGGGTTATTCACCCCTCCACTTT. Amino acids: CASSLTGQGGYSPLHF.

The chain has TRBV7-2 and TRBJ1-1; D unresolved. The V gene's germline CDR1 is SGHTA and CDR2 FQGNSA. The CDR3 contains 15 residues. The ends were cut back, 2 bases at V and 1 base at J, with 11 bases in the middle. CDR3 nucleotide sequence: TGTGCCAGCAGCTTATCGGTCAGTTCGAACACTGAAGCTTTCTTT. Its translation: CASSLSVSSNTEAFF. The entire variable domain, with the rest obtained from reference TRBV7-2 and TRBJ1-1, is as follows: GAGVSQSPSNKVTEKGKDVELRCDPISGHTALYWYRQSLGQGLEFLIYFQGNSAPDKSGLPSDRFSAERTGGSVSTLTIQRTQQEDSAVYLCASSLSVSSNTEAFFGQGTRLTVV.

The CDR3 region is CASSQSDGGVSYNEQFF. The CDR3 region has the DNA TGTGCCAGCAGCCAAAGTGATGGCGGGGTCTCCTACAATGAGCAGTTCTTC. V usage is TRBV3-1 and J usage is TRBJ2-1; D is perhaps TRBD2 (6 bases). Trimming took 2 bases from V and 0 from J, leaving 14 bases between them. The CDR3 length is 17 residues. Germline-derived CDR1 and CDR2 are LGHDT and YNNKEL (reference sequence).

This chain links TRBV29-1 with TRBJ1-3; D gene uncertain. The V gene's germline CDR1 is SQVTM and CDR2 ANQGSEA. The CDR3 extends over 16 amino acids. The V and J ends lost 7 bases and 0 bases respectively, with 19 bases between them. The CDR3 is CSAIAGGTSSGNTIYF. The DNA of the CDR3 is TGCAGCGCAATCGCGGGTGGCACCTCCTCTGGAAACACCATATATTTT.

The chain uses TRBV20-1 and TRBJ2-7, with D maybe TRBD2 (7 bases). The length of the CDR3 is 15 residues. CDR1 DFQATT and CDR2 SNEGSKA come from the germline V gene (reference sequence). The V and J ends lost 3 bases and 3 bases respectively, with 18 bases between them. This CDR3 is CSASRQAAGDYEQYF. For the CDR3, the DNA is TGCAGTGCTAGTCGACAGGCCGCGGGGGACTACGAGCAGTACTTC.

The chain's CDR3 is CSVHTLNIQYF. CDR3 nucleotide sequence: TGCAGCGTTCACACTCTAAACATTCAGTACTTC. The chain carries TRBV29-1 and TRBJ2-4; D is undetermined. In germline, CDR1 is SQVTM, CDR2 ANQGSEA. The CDR3 loop spans 11 amino acids. Trimming pared 5 bases from V and 6 bases from J, leaving 8 bases between. The full variable domain, in which reference TRBV29-1 and TRBJ2-4 provide the parts outside the CDR3, is SAVISQKPSRDICQRGTSLTIQCQVDSQVTMMFWYRQQPGQSLTLIATANQGSEATYESGFVIDKFPISRPNLTFSTLTVSNMSPEDSSIYLCSVHTLNIQYFGAGTRLSVL.